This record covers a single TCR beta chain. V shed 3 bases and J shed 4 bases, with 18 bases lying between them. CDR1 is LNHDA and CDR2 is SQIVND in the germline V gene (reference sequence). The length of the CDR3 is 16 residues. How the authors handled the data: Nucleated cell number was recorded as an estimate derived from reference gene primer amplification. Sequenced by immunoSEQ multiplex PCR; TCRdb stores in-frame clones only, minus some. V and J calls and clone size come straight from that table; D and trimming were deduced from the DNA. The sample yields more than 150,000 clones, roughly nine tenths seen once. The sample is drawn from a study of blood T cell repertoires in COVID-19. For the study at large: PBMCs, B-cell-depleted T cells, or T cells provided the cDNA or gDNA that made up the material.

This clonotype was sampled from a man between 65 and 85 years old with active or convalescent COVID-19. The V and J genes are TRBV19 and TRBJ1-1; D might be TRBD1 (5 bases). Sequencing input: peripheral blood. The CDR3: CASSIGASGRGTEAFF. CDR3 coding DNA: TGTGCCAGTAGTATTGGGGCCTCTGGCCGTGGCACTGAAGCTTTCTTT.